This T cell receptor (beta chain) is drawn from a study of tumor-infiltrating lymphocytes in primary liver carcinoma. Across the study: Sequencing of the samples generated roughly 3.65 to 8 million productive TCRbeta reads, with similar yields across tissue types.

Between roughly 20 and 30 mg of unsorted bulk tissue served as the source from which RNA and DNA were co-extracted. As to this clonotype: A junction end diverges from the germline sequence, so it may reflect a read error.

Germline assignment: CDR1 WSHSY and CDR2 SAAADI. The CDR3 runs 14 residues. The input was approximately 0.45 ug total RNA; TCR beta cDNA was made from it with a constant-region primer. Construction of TCR beta libraries relied on three successive nested multiplex PCR rounds employing slightly modified ARM-PCR. For 10 cycles apiece, the opening two PCR rounds ran with TRBV1-TRBV30 forward primers and a C-beta reverse primer. Using its own MiXCR run on the multiplex PCR reads, TCRdb lists one record per CDR3 protein. The table has roughly 200,000 distinct CDR3 sequences, just under 85% seen once. Sequencing input: tumor tissue from primary liver carcinoma. The TCR was taken from a man in his forties with primary liver carcinoma and hepatitis B virus infection. The V call is TRBV10-2, the J call TRBJ1-6, with unresolved D. This chain's CDR3 is CASSESMVNSPPHF. The CDR3 coding sequence is TGCGCCAGCAGTGAGTCCATGGTTAATTCACCCCCCCACTTT.